These T cell receptor beta chains were read from a single sample in a study of blood T cell repertoires in COVID-19. Libraries were prepared by immunoSEQ multiplex PCR; TCRdb keeps only in-frame clonotypes and omits some of them. The table includes tens of thousands of clones, over 70% detected once. The sample taken for sequencing was peripheral blood. These receptors all stem from a man older than 75 with active or convalescent COVID-19. Both conserved end residues are part of each CDR3. Each record gives: clone size, CDR3 length, V gene, D gene, J gene, CDR3 DNA, CDR3 protein. D genes are given only for firm matches. Where a row states a size, it is once, few, many or the class of an expanded clone; other rows omit it.

abundance: .
len: 17
v_gene: TRBV3-1/TRBV3-2
d_gene: TRBD2
j_gene: TRBJ2-2
CDR3nt: TGTGCCAGCAGCCCCCGAGGACTAGCGGGGGACGCCGGGGAGCTGTTTTTT
CDR3aa: CASSPRGLAGDAGELFF

abundance: .
len: 16
v_gene: TRBV7-6
d_gene: .
j_gene: TRBJ1-6
CDR3nt: TGTGCCAGCAGCTTAAGCCCGGGAGCAGTCAATTCACCCCTCCACTTT
CDR3aa: CASSLSPGAVNSPLHF

abundance: .
len: 14
v_gene: TRBV30
d_gene: TRBD2
j_gene: TRBJ2-3
CDR3nt: TGTGCCGGGAAGACTAGCGGGCACACAGATACGCAGTATTTT
CDR3aa: CAGKTSGHTDTQYF

abundance: .
len: 12
v_gene: TRBV18
d_gene: .
j_gene: TRBJ2-5
CDR3nt: TGTGCCAGCTCACCAACGGGGGAGACCCAGTACTTC
CDR3aa: CASSPTGETQYF

abundance: .
len: 16
v_gene: TRBV19
d_gene: TRBD2
j_gene: TRBJ2-3
CDR3nt: TGTGCCAGTAGTATACGATCCGGGGGGGCCCCAGATACGCAGTATTTT
CDR3aa: CASSIRSGGAPDTQYF

abundance: .
len: 15
v_gene: TRBV5-1
d_gene: TRBD2
j_gene: TRBJ2-5
CDR3nt: TGCGCCAGCAGCTTGACGTCTAGCGGGTCGGAGACCCAGTACTTC
CDR3aa: CASSLTSSGSETQYF

abundance: .
len: 11
v_gene: TRBV28
d_gene: TRBD1
j_gene: TRBJ2-7
CDR3nt: TGTGCCAGCAGTAACAGGGGCGAGCAGTACTTC
CDR3aa: CASSNRGEQYF

abundance: many
len: 15
v_gene: TRBV6-1
d_gene: TRBD1
j_gene: TRBJ1-1
CDR3nt: TGTGCCAGCAGTGACCCGGGACAGAAGAACACTGAAGCTTTCTTT
CDR3aa: CASSDPGQKNTEAFF

abundance: few
len: 13
v_gene: TRBV6-5
d_gene: .
j_gene: TRBJ2-7
CDR3nt: TGTGCCAGCAGTTTTTCGGGATCCTACGAGCAGTACTTC
CDR3aa: CASSFSGSYEQYF

abundance: .
len: 15
v_gene: TRBV11-2
d_gene: .
j_gene: TRBJ2-2
CDR3nt: TGTGCCAGCAGCTTAGATCTGGCAGGGGTGGCGGAGCTGTTTTTT
CDR3aa: CASSLDLAGVAELFF

abundance: .
len: 15
v_gene: TRBV27
d_gene: TRBD1
j_gene: TRBJ1-6
CDR3nt: TGTGCCAGCAGTTTTCTTAGGGGGCTTAATTCACCCCTCCACTTT
CDR3aa: CASSFLRGLNSPLHF

abundance: .
len: 14
v_gene: TRBV10-3
d_gene: .
j_gene: TRBJ1-1
CDR3nt: TGTGCCATCAGTGAGAGCCAGGGGAACACTGAAGCTTTCTTT
CDR3aa: CAISESQGNTEAFF

abundance: .
len: 12
v_gene: TRBV19
d_gene: .
j_gene: TRBJ1-1
CDR3nt: TGTGCCAGTATGGCAGGGGACACTGAAGCTTTCTTT
CDR3aa: CASMAGDTEAFF

abundance: .
len: 14
v_gene: TRBV9
d_gene: .
j_gene: TRBJ2-7
CDR3nt: TGTGCCAGCAGCCCCCGACAGGTAGGCTACGAGCAGTACTTC
CDR3aa: CASSPRQVGYEQYF

abundance: .
len: 15
v_gene: TRBV2
d_gene: TRBD1
j_gene: TRBJ2-5
CDR3nt: TGTGCCAGCAGTGCTAGGCAGGGGGCCCAAGAGACCCAGTACTTC
CDR3aa: CASSARQGAQETQYF

abundance: once
len: 16
v_gene: TRBV3-1/TRBV3-2
d_gene: TRBD2
j_gene: TRBJ2-1
CDR3nt: TGTGCCAGCAGTCCTCGCAGCGGGGGGCTACAAAATGAGCAGTTCTTC
CDR3aa: CASSPRSGGLQNEQFF

abundance: .
len: 12
v_gene: TRBV25-1
d_gene: .
j_gene: TRBJ2-2
CDR3nt: TGTGCCAGCAGTGTATTGACCGGGGAGCTGTTTTTT
CDR3aa: CASSVLTGELFF

abundance: .
len: 18
v_gene: TRBV15
d_gene: .
j_gene: TRBJ2-5
CDR3nt: TGTGCCACCAGCAGACTCCGCCCCGCCGGGGGGCGCGGAGAGACCCAGTACTTC
CDR3aa: CATSRLRPAGGRGETQYF

abundance: .
len: 18
v_gene: TRBV4-3
d_gene: .
j_gene: TRBJ1-2
CDR3nt: TGCGCCAGCAGCCAAGATATGGAGACCGGCATACGTAACTATGGCTACACCTTC
CDR3aa: CASSQDMETGIRNYGYTF

abundance: .
len: 15
v_gene: TRBV5-4
d_gene: TRBD2
j_gene: TRBJ2-1
CDR3nt: TGTGCCAGCAGCGCATGGAGCGGGGGGAACAATGAGCAGTTCTTC
CDR3aa: CASSAWSGGNNEQFF

abundance: .
len: 16
v_gene: TRBV5-1
d_gene: TRBD1
j_gene: TRBJ2-2
CDR3nt: TGCGCCAGCAGCGTACGACAGGGGGCGAACACCGGGGAGCTGTTTTTT
CDR3aa: CASSVRQGANTGELFF

abundance: few
len: 13
v_gene: TRBV5-8
d_gene: TRBD1
j_gene: TRBJ1-2
CDR3nt: TGTGCCAGCGGACGGGACAGCAACTATGGCTACACCTTC
CDR3aa: CASGRDSNYGYTF

abundance: .
len: 16
v_gene: TRBV10-3
d_gene: .
j_gene: TRBJ1-2
CDR3nt: TGTGCCATCAGGAGTAATACCGGGACAAACAACTATGGCTACACCTTC
CDR3aa: CAIRSNTGTNNYGYTF

abundance: .
len: 15
v_gene: TRBV11-2
d_gene: TRBD1
j_gene: TRBJ2-1
CDR3nt: TGTGCCAGCAGCTTAGAACGGTCAGGGGGCTATGAGCAGTTCTTC
CDR3aa: CASSLERSGGYEQFF

abundance: .
len: 16
v_gene: TRBV6-2/TRBV6-3
d_gene: TRBD2
j_gene: TRBJ2-1
CDR3nt: TGTGCCAGCAGCCCGGCGTGGCGGGGGGATTCCAATGAGCAGTTCTTC
CDR3aa: CASSPAWRGDSNEQFF

abundance: .
len: 13
v_gene: TRBV6-1
d_gene: .
j_gene: TRBJ1-2
CDR3nt: TGTGCCAGCAGTGAGGGGCCCAACTATGGCTACACCTTC
CDR3aa: CASSEGPNYGYTF